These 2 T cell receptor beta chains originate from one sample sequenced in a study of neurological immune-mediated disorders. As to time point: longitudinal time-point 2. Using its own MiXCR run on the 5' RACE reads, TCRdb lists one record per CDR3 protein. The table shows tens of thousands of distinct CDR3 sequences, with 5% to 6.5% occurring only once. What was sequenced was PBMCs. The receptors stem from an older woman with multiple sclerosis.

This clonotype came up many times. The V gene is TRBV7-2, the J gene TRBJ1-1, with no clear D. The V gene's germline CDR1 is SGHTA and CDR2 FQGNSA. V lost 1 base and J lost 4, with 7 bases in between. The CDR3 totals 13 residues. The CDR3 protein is CASSLGFGTEAFF. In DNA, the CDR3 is TGTGCCAGCAGCTTAGGGTTTGGCACTGAAGCTTTCTTT.

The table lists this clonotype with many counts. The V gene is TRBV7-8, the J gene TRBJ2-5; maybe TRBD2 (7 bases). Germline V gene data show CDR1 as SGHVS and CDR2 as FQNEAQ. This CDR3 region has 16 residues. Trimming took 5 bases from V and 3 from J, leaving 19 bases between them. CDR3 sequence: CASSPGGALREETQYF. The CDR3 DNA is TGTGCCAGCAGCCCGGGGGGCGCCCTGAGAGAAGAGACCCAGTACTTC.